This TCR beta chain is drawn from a study of blood T cell repertoires in COVID-19. About the study: Sources were T cells, B-cell-depleted T cells, or PBMCs; the material itself was cDNA or gDNA.

Repertoires were generated with immunoSEQ multiplex PCR, while TCRdb's copy carries only in-frame clones and drops some. Among around 23,000 clones listed, 89% were seen once. The CDR3 has 15 residues. V lost 6 bases to trimming and J lost 1 base; unmatched junction nucleotides: 4. Germline assignment: CDR1 LGHDT and CDR2 YNNKEL (reference sequence). This clone was found once. The TCR originated in a human donor in a cohort sampled during active COVID-19. The V gene is TRBV3-1 (or the pseudogene TRBV3-2), the J gene TRBJ2-1; 9 bases align to TRBD2. The sample was peripheral blood. The CDR3 protein is CASRPSGGSYNEQFF. As DNA, the CDR3 is TGTGCCAGCAGACCAAGCGGGGGGTCCTACAATGAGCAGTTCTTC.